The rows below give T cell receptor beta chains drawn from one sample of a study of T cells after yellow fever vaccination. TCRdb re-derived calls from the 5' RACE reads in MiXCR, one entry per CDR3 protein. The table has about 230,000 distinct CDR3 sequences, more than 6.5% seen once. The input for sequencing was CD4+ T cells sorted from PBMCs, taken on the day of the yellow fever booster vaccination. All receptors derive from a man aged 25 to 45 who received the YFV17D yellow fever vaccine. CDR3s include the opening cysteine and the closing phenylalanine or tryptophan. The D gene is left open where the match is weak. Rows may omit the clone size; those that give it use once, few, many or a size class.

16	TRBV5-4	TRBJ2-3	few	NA	TGTGCCAGCAGCGTCCCTAGCACCCGAACCACAGATACGCAGTATTTT	CASSVPSTRTTDTQYF
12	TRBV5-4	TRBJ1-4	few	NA	TGTGCCAGCAGCTTAAGGGAGGAAAAACTGTTTTTT	CASSLREEKLFF
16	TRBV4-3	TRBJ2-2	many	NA	TGCGCCAGCAGCCAAGATAAGGGACGGTTCACCGGGGAGCTGTTTTTT	CASSQDKGRFTGELFF
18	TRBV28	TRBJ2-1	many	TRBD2	TGTGCCAGCAGTTCAGGGACTAGCGGGAGGGTAGGGTACAATGAGCAGTTCTTC	CASSSGTSGRVGYNEQFF
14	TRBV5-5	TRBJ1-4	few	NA	TGTGCCAGCAGCCCGGGACCAAGGGAAGGAGAACTGTTTTTT	CASSPGPREGELFF
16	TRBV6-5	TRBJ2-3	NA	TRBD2	TGTGCCAGCAGTTACAGCACTAGCGGGAGAGGGGATACGCAGTATTTT	CASSYSTSGRGDTQYF
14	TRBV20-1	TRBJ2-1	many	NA	TGCAGTGCTCCCGTGGTTAGCTCCTACAATGAGCAGTTCTTC	CSAPVVSSYNEQFF
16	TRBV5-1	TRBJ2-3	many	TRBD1	TGCGCCAGCAGCCCGACAGGGGGCTTTGGGACAGATACGCAGTATTTT	CASSPTGGFGTDTQYF
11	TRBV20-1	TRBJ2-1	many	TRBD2	TGCAGTGCAGAACCGCGGGAGCAACAGTTCTTC	CSAEPREQQFF
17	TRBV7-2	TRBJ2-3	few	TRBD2	TGTGCCAGCAGCTTGACTCACCCAGCTAGCGGGAGGAATACGCAGTATTTT	CASSLTHPASGRNTQYF
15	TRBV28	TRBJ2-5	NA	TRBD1	TGTGCCAGCAGTCAGAGACAGGGCTTGATGGAGACCCAGTACTTC	CASSQRQGLMETQYF
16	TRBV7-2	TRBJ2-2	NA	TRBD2	TGTGCCAGCAGTACAACCGGGACTATTAGGACCGGGGAGCTGTTTTTT	CASSTTGTIRTGELFF
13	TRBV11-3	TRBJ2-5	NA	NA	TGTGCCAGCAGCCTAGGGGAGCTCGAGACCCAGTACTTC	CASSLGELETQYF
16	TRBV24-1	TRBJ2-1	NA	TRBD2	TGTGCCACCAGTGGACCGGGGACTAGTCTCTACAATGAGCAGTTCTTC	CATSGPGTSLYNEQFF
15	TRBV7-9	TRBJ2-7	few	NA	TGTGCCAGCAGCTTGCTTATGGGGGAGGTCTACGAGCAGTACTTC	CASSLLMGEVYEQYF
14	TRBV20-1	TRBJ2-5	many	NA	TGCAGTGCTAGCTCGATCCTCGTTCGTGAGACCCAGTACTTC	CSASSILVRETQYF
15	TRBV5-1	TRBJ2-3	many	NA	TGCGCCAGCAGCTTTAGTGGGAGGCCAGGGGATACGCAGTATTTT	CASSFSGRPGDTQYF
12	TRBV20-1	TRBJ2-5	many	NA	TGCAGTGCTAAGTCGGGGCAAGAGACCCAGTACTTC	CSAKSGQETQYF
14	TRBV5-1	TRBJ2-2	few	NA	TGCGCCAGCACGACTTCAGGAGCCACCGGGGAGCTGTTTTTT	CASTTSGATGELFF
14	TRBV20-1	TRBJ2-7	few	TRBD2	TGCAGTGCTAGAGTCGGGACTAGCGGCTACGAGCAGTACTTC	CSARVGTSGYEQYF
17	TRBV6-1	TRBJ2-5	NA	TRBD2	TGTGCCAGCAAAGTTAATAGCGGGAGGGCTTCTTCGGAGACCCAGTACTTC	CASKVNSGRASSETQYF
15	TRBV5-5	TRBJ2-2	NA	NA	TGTGCCAGCAGTCCGGCGTCCGGTAACACCGGGGAGCTGTTTTTT	CASSPASGNTGELFF
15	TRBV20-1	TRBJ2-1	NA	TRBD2	TGCAGTGCTAGAGGGGGCGGGAGAAGAGTCGATGAGCAGTTCTTC	CSARGGGRRVDEQFF
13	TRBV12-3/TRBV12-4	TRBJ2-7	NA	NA	TGTGCCAGCAACCCCGGGACATCCTACGAGCAGTACTTC	CASNPGTSYEQYF
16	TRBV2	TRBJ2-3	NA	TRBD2	TGTGCCAGCCTCGGCGGGAGCGGAGGTAGCACAGATACGCAGTATTTT	CASLGGSGGSTDTQYF
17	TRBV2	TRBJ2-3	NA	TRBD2	TGTGCCAGCAGAACGGGCGGGAGGGCCCGAGGCACAGATACGCAGTATTTT	CASRTGGRARGTDTQYF
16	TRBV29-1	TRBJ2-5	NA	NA	TGCAGCGTTGAGGCGCCGGGCCGGGCAACATTCAGGACCCAGTACTTC	CSVEAPGRATFRTQYF
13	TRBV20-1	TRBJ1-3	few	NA	TGCAGTGCTAGGATGGGGCCCGGAAACACCATATATTTT	CSARMGPGNTIYF
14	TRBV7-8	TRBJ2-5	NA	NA	TGTGCCAGCAGCTTGACACGCACCCAAGAGACCCAGTACTTC	CASSLTRTQETQYF
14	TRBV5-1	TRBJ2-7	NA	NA	TGCGCCAGCAGCTTGGGCCCAGGCTCCTACGAGCAGTACTTC	CASSLGPGSYEQYF
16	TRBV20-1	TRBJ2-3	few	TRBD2	TGCAGTGCTAGAGGACTAGCGGGAGGGGGCACAGATACGCAGTATTTT	CSARGLAGGGTDTQYF
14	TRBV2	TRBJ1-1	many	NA	TGTGCCAGCAAATTCGACAGCCTGAACACTGAAGCTTTCTTT	CASKFDSLNTEAFF
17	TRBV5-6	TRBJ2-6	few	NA	TGTGCCAGCAGCTCGGAAGTCCGCTATGCTGGGGCCAACGTCCTGACTTTC	CASSSEVRYAGANVLTF
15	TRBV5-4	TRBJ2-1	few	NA	TGTGCCAGCAGCTTGGGCGGCCTAGCGCACAATGAGCAGTTCTTC	CASSLGGLAHNEQFF
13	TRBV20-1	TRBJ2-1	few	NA	TGCAGTGCTAGAGCGGGATTTAACAATGAGCAGTTCTTC	CSARAGFNNEQFF
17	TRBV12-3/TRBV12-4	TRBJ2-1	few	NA	TGTGCCAGCTCCCTTTTGGGGCGAGGGGGTTGGGTCGATGAGCAGTTCTTC	CASSLLGRGGWVDEQFF
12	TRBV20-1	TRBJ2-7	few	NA	TGCAGTGCCACCGGGGGAAGGGTGGGGCAGTACTTC	CSATGGRVGQYF
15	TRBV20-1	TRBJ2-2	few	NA	TGCAGTGCTAGGAGGGCAGGGGTGGGCACCGGGGAGCTGTTTTTT	CSARRAGVGTGELFF
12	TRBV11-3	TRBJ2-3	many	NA	TGTGCCAGCAGCTTAGACGCAGATACGCAGTATTTT	CASSLDADTQYF
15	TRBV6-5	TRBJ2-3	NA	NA	TGTGGCAGCAGGGACTCGGGGCTGGCGGGAGATACGCAGTATTTT	CGSRDSGLAGDTQYF
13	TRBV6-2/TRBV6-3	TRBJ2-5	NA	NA	TGTGCCAGCAGTTGGCGACAGCAAGAGACCCAGTACTTC	CASSWRQQETQYF
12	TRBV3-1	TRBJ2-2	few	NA	TGTGCCAGCTCCCACGGGACCGGGGAGCTGTTTTTT	CASSHGTGELFF
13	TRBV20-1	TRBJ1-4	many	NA	TGCAGTGCTAGCTCCGGGGAGGAAGAAAAACTGTTTTTT	CSASSGEEEKLFF
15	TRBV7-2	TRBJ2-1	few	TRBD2	TGTGCCAGCAGACGGAGCGGGAGGGCCCCGGGTGAGCAGTTCTTC	CASRRSGRAPGEQFF
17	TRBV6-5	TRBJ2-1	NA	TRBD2	TGTGCCAGCAGTTATTCCCCCTCGAGCGGGATTTACAATGAGCAGTTCTTC	CASSYSPSSGIYNEQFF
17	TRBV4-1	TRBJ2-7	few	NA	TGCGCCAGCAGCCAAGATCGGTTGCGGGCTACTTACTACGAGCAGTACTTC	CASSQDRLRATYYEQYF
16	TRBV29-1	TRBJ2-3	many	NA	TGCAGCGTTGAGTCGGCAGGGGTTAAAGGCACAGATACGCAGTATTTT	CSVESAGVKGTDTQYF
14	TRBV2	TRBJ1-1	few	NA	TGTGCCAGCAGTGGGGCAAAAGGGGGCACTGAAGCTTTCTTT	CASSGAKGGTEAFF